This T cell receptor (beta chain) was sequenced for a study of beta chain features in type 1 diabetes. Study-wide results and limits: Shorter TCRB CDR3s, moderately but significantly so, marked every one of the four CD4+ subsets in Type 1 diabetes patients.

CD45RO/CCR7/CD25/CD127/CD95/CD27 sorting isolated CD4+ naive, central memory, regulatory and stem cell-like memory cells. In this sample, this clone turned up a few times. No antigen is known for it. A much larger clone lies a single base off, so this may be a read error. What was sequenced were expressed TCRB transcripts, since all of the isolated RNA had been reverse transcribed. Clones were sequenced by immunoSEQ multiplex PCR, and TCRdb holds only the in-frame ones, with some missing. The sample shows some 360,000 clones, 9.5% to 10% of them seen only once. V trimming: 3 bases; J trimming: 5 bases; junction bases outside the gene matches: 4. The CDR3 is 13 residues long. Germline loops: CDR1 SGDLS, CDR2 YYNGEE.

The genes are TRBV9 and TRBJ1-2, with 7 bases lining up with TRBD1. The sequence derives from a man aged 25-45 years with type 1 diabetes. Sequenced input: central memory CD4+ T cells from blood. The CDR3 is CASSAGQQYGYTF. CDR3 nucleotides: TGTGCCAGCAGCGCGGGACAGCAGTATGGCTACACCTTC.